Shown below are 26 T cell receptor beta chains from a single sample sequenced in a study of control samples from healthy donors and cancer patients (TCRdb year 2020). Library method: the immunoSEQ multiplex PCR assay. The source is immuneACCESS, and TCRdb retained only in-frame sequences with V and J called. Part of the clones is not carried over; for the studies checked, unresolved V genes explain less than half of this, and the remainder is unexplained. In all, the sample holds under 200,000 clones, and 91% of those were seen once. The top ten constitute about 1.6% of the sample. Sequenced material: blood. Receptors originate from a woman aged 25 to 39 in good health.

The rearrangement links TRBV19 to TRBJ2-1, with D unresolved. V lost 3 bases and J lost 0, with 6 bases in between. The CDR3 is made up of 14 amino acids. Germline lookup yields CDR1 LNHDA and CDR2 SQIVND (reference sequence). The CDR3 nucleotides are TGTGCCAGTAGTATGGGCGGCTCCTACAATGAGCAGTTCTTC. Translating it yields CASSMGGSYNEQFF.

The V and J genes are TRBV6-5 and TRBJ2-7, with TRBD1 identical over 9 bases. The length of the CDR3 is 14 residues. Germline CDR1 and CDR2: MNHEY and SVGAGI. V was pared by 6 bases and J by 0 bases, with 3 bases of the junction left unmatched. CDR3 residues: CASRTGGSSYEQYF. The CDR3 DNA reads TGTGCCAGCAGGACAGGGGGGAGCTCCTACGAGCAGTACTTC.

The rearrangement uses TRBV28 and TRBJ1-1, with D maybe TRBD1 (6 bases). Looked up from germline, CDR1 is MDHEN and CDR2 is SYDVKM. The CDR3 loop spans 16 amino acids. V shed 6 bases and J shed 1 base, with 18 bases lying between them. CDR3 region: CASSGGHPTGNTEAFF. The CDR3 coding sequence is TGTGCCAGCAGCGGGGGACACCCGACTGGGAACACTGAAGCTTTCTTT. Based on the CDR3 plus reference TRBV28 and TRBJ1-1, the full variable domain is DVKVTQSSRYLVKRTGEKVFLECVQDMDHENMFWYRQDPGLGLRLIYFSYDVKMKEKGDIPEGYSVSREKKERFSLILESASTNQTSMYLCASSGGHPTGNTEAFFGQGTRLTVV.

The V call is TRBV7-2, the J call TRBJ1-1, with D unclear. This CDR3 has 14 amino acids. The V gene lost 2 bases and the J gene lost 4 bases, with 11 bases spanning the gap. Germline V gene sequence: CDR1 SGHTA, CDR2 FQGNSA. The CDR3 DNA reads TGTGCCAGCAGCTTATGGCGGAGAGGCACTGAAGCTTTCTTT. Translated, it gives CASSLWRRGTEAFF.

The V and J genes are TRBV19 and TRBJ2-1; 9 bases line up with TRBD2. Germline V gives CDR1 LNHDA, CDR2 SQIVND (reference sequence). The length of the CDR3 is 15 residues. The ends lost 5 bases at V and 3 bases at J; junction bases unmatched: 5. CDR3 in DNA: TGTGCCAGTAGTTCATTAGCGGGAGTCTACAATGAGCAGTTCTTC. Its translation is CASSSLAGVYNEQFF.

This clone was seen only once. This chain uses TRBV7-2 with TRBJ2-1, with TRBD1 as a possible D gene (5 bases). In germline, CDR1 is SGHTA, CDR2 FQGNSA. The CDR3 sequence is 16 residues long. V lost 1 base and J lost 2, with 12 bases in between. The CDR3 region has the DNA TGTGCCAGCAGCTTAGGGGGCGGTCTACCCTACAATGAGCAGTTCTTC. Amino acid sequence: CASSLGGGLPYNEQFF. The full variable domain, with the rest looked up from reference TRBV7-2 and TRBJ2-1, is GAGVSQSPSNKVTEKGKDVELRCDPISGHTALYWYRQSLGQGLEFLIYFQGNSAPDKSGLPSDRFSAERTGGSVSTLTIQRTQQEDSAVYLCASSLGGGLPYNEQFFGPGTRLTVL.

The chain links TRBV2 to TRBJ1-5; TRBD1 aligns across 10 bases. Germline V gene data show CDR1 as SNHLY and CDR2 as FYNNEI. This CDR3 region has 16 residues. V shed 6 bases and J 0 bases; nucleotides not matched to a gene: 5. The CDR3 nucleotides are TGTGCCAGCAGGGCCGGGACAGGGGATAGCAATCAGCCCCAGCATTTT. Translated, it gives CASRAGTGDSNQPQHF.

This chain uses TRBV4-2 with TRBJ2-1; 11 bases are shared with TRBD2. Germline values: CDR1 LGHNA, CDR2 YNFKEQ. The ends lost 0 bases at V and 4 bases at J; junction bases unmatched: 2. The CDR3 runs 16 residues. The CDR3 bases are TGTGCCAGCAGCCAAGATGGGACTAGCGGTTACAATGAGCAGTTCTTC. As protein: CASSQDGTSGYNEQFF.

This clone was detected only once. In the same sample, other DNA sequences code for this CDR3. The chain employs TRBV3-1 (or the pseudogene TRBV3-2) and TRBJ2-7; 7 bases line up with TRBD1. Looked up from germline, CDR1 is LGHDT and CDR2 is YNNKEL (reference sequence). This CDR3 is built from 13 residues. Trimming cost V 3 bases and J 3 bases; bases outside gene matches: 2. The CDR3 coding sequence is TGTGCCAGCAGCCAGAACAGGGGCTACGAGCAGTACTTC. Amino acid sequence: CASSQNRGYEQYF.

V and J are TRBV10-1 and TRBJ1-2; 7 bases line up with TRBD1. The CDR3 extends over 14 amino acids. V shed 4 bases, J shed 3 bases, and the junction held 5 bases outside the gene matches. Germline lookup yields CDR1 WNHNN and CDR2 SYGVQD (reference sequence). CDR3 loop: CASSVRQGYYGYTF. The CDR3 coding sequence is TGCGCCAGCAGTGTAAGACAGGGATACTATGGCTACACCTTC.

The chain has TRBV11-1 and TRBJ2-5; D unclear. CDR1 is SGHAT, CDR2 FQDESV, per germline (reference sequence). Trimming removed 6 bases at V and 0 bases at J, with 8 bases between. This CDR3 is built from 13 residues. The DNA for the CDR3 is TGTGCCAGCAGGAAGGGTGACCAAGAGACCCAGTACTTC. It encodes CASRKGDQETQYF.

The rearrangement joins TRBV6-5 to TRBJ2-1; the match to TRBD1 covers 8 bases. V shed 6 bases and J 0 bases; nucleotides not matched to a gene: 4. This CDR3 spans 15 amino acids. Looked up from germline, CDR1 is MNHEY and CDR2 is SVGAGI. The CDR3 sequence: CASRPQGGSYNEQFF. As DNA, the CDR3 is TGTGCCAGCAGGCCACAGGGGGGCTCCTACAATGAGCAGTTCTTC.

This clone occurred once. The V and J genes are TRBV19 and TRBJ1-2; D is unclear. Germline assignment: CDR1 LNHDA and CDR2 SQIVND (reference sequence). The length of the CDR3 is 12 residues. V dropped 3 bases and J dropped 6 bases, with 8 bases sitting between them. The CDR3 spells CASSITDHGYTF. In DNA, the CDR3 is TGTGCCAGTAGTATTACAGACCATGGCTACACCTTC.

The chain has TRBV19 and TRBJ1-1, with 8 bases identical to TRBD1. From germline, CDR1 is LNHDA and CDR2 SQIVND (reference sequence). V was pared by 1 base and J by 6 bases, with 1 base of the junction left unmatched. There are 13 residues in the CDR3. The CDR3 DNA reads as TGTGCCAGTAGTATAGCGACAGGGGCTGAAGCTTTCTTT. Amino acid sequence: CASSIATGAEAFF.

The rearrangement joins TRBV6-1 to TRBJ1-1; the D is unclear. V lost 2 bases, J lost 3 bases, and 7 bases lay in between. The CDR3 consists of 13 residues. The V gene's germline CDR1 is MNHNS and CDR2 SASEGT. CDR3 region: CASSEIGDTEAFF. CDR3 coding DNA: TGTGCCAGCAGTGAAATCGGGGACACTGAAGCTTTCTTT.

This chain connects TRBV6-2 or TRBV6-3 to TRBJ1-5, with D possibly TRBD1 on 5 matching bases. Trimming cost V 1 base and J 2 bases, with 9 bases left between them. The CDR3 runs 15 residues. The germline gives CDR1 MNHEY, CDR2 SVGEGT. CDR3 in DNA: TGTGCCAGCAGTTACTTACCCAGGGGCAATCAGCCCCAGCATTTT. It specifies CASSYLPRGNQPQHF.

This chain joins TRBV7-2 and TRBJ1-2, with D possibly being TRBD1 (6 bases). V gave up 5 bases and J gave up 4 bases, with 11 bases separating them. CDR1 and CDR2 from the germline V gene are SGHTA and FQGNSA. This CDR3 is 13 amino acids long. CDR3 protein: CASSVNRAYGYTF. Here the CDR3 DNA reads TGTGCCAGCAGCGTGAACAGGGCCTATGGCTACACCTTC.

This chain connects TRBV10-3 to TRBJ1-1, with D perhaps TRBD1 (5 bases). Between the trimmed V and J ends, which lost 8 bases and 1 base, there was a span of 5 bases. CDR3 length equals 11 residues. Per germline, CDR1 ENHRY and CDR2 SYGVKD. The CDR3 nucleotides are TGTGCCATCCAGGGGAACACTGAAGCTTTCTTT. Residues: CAIQGNTEAFF.

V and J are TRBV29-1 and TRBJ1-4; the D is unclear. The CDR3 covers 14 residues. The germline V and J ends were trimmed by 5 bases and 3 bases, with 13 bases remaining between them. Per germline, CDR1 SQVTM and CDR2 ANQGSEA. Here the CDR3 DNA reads TGCAGCGTTACGAAGGGATCTCCTAATGAAAAACTGTTTTTT. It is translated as CSVTKGSPNEKLFF.

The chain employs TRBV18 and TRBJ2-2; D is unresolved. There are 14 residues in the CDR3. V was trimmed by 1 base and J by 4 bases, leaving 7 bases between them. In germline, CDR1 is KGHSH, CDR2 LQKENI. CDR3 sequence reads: CASSPLAVTGELFF. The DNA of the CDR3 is TGTGCCAGCTCACCACTAGCAGTCACCGGGGAGCTGTTTTTT.

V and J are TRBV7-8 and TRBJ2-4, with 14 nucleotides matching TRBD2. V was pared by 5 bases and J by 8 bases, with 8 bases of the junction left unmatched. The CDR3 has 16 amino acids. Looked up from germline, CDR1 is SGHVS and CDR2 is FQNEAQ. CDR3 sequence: CASSRGLAGALDIQYF. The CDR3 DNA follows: TGTGCCAGCAGCAGGGGACTAGCGGGAGCTTTAGACATTCAGTACTTC.

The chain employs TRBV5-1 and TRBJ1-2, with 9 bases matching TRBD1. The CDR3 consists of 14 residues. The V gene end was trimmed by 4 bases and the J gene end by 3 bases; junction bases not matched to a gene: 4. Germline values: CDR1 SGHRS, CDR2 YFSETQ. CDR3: CASSPGTGHYGYTF. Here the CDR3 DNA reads TGCGCCAGCAGCCCCGGGACAGGGCACTATGGCTACACCTTC.

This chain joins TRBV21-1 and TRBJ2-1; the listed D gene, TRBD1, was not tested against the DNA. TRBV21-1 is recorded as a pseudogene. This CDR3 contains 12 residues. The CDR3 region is CASSNGGDEQFF. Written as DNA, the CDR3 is TGTGCCAGCAGCAATGGGGGCGATGAGCAGTTCTTC.

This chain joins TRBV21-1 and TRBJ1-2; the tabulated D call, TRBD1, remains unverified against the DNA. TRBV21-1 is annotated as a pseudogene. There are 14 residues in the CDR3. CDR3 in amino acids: CASSNGQENYGYTF. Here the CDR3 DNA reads TGTGCCAGCAGCAACGGACAGGAAAACTATGGCTACACCTTC.

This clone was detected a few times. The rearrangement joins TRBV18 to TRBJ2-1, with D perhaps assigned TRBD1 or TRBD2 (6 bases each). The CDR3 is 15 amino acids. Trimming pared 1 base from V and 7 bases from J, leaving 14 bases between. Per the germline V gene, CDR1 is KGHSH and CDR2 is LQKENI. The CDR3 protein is CASSPRRQAGNEQFF. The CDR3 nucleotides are TGTGCCAGCTCACCACGGAGACAGGCGGGAAATGAGCAGTTCTTC.

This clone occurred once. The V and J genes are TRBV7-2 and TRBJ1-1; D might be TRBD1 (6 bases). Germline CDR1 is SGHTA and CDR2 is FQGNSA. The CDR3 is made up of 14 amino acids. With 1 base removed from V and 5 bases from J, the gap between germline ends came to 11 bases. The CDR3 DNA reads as TGTGCCAGCAGCTTAGGGCAGGGGAGTACTGAAGCTTTCTTT. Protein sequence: CASSLGQGSTEAFF.